Following are 23 T cell receptor beta chains from one sample sequenced in a study of shared clonotypes between healthy human individuals. Generated by immunoSEQ multiplex PCR, the TCRdb table keeps only in-frame clones and is missing some. The table shows a few hundred thousand clones, with just under 97% occurring only once. Terminally differentiated effector memory CD45RA+ cells were excluded from the naive CD8 cells, which were CD45RO-negative and positively selected for CCR7. The sample taken for sequencing was naive CD8+ T cells sorted from blood. Receptors were obtained from a woman in her 30s in good health.

V gene TRBV5-4 combines with J gene TRBJ2-5, with D maybe TRBD1 (6 bases). This CDR3 comprises 14 residues. V gave up 4 bases and J gave up 2 bases, with 12 bases separating them. In germline, CDR1 is SGHNT, CDR2 YYREEE (reference sequence). The DNA for the CDR3 is TGTGCCAGCAGCAACCTACAGGGACAAGAGACCCAGTACTTC. Translation: CASSNLQGQETQYF.

In DNA form, the CDR3 reads TGTGCCAGCAGCTCCTGGACAGGGTCTTTTTACGGCTACACCTTC. Its protein is CASSSWTGSFYGYTF. The chain employs TRBV5-4 and TRBJ1-2, with 8 bases aligning to TRBD1. The CDR3 totals 15 residues. Losses at the gene ends were 3 bases for V and 8 bases for J; bases not matched to a gene: 12. Germline CDR1 is SGHNT and CDR2 is YYREEE (reference sequence).

The chain combines TRBV28 with TRBJ2-6, with 7 bases identical to TRBD1. Germline V gene sequence: CDR1 MDHEN, CDR2 SYDVKM. J gave up 0 bases and V 8 bases, and 4 bases lay outside the gene matches. This CDR3 comprises 15 residues. CDR3 amino acids: CASETGVSGANVLTF. CDR3 DNA: TGTGCCAGCGAAACAGGGGTCTCTGGGGCCAACGTCCTGACTTTC.

The chain couples TRBV7-9 to TRBJ1-2; 7 nucleotides agree with TRBD1. Trimming cost V 6 bases and J 1 base; bases outside gene matches: 8. Germline CDR1 reads SEHNR; CDR2 reads FQNEAQ (reference sequence). The CDR3 is 15 amino acids. CDR3 sequence (DNA): TGTGCCAGCAGGGGGGCGGACAGGAGTAACTATGGCTACACCTTC. Translated, it gives CASRGADRSNYGYTF.

The CDR3 reads CSVGTSGSHEQFF. In nucleotides, the CDR3 is TGCAGCGTGGGGACTAGCGGGAGTCATGAGCAGTTCTTC. The chain is built from TRBV29-1 and TRBJ2-1; 14 bases match TRBD2. V lost 6 bases to trimming and J lost 8 bases; unmatched junction nucleotides: 3. Germline CDR1 reads SQVTM; CDR2 reads ANQGSEA. CDR3 size: 13 residues.

This rearrangement joins TRBV28 to TRBJ2-7, with 7 bases identical to TRBD1. V trimming: 6 bases; J trimming: 0 bases; junction bases outside the gene matches: 8. There are 15 residues in the CDR3. Germline CDR1 and CDR2: MDHEN and SYDVKM. The CDR3 DNA follows: TGTGCCAGCAGAGGCGACAGGGCCTCCTCCTACGAGCAGTACTTC. Residues: CASRGDRASSYEQYF.

This clone appeared once. The rearrangement links TRBV7-8 to TRBJ2-5, with 8 bases identical to TRBD2. CDR3 length: 14 amino acids. The J segment lost 5 bases and the V segment lost 7 bases, leaving 9 bases of the junction unmatched. Germline CDR1 and CDR2: SGHVS and FQNEAQ. The CDR3 sequence is CASTGAGGRETQYF. For the CDR3, the DNA is TGTGCCAGCACCGGCGCGGGGGGCAGGGAGACCCAGTACTTC.

The chain joins TRBV5-1 to TRBJ2-3; no clear D. V lost 0 bases, J lost 4 bases, and 15 bases lay in between. The CDR3 is 16 residues long. Germline V lookup: CDR1 SGHRS, CDR2 YFSETQ. CDR3 in amino acids: CASSLDSRWAADTQYF. CDR3 in DNA: TGCGCCAGCAGCTTGGATAGTCGGTGGGCAGCAGATACGCAGTATTTT.

The V and J genes are TRBV5-5 and TRBJ2-1; D is undetermined. CDR1 SGHKS and CDR2 YYEKEE come from the germline V gene (reference sequence). The CDR3 is 12 amino acids. V was trimmed by 4 bases and J by 6 bases, leaving 8 bases between them. The CDR3 nucleotides are TGTGCCAGCAGCCTTCGCTTCAATGAGCAGTTCTTC. Protein product: CASSLRFNEQFF.

A single count supports this clone. The chain employs TRBV10-2 and TRBJ2-2; TRBD1 aligns across 7 bases. With V trimmed by 8 bases and J by 4 bases, 4 bases remained unmatched. This CDR3 is 13 amino acids long. Germline CDR1 reads WSHSY; CDR2 reads SAAADI. For the CDR3, the DNA is TGCGCCAGCGACAGGGCGGGCACCGGGGAGCTGTTTTTT. Protein product: CASDRAGTGELFF.

The rearrangement uses TRBV4-2 and TRBJ2-3; TRBD2 matches at 10 bases. Germline V gene lookup returns CDR1 LGHNA and CDR2 YNFKEQ. Trimming cost V 0 bases and J 5 bases; bases outside gene matches: 8. This CDR3 is built from 17 residues. The CDR3 here is CASSQEDLAGVLDTQYF. The CDR3 coding sequence is TGTGCCAGCAGCCAAGAGGACCTAGCGGGAGTTTTAGATACGCAGTATTTT.

V is TRBV6-5 and J is TRBJ2-3, with D unresolved. V lost 5 bases, J lost 1 base, and 4 bases lay in between. The CDR3 is 12 amino acids. CDR1 and CDR2 (germline): MNHEY, SVGAGI. As DNA, the CDR3 is TGTGCCAGCAGTCTAGGCACAGATACGCAGTATTTT. It codes for CASSLGTDTQYF.

This clone was picked up a small number of times. This rearrangement joins TRBV27 to TRBJ1-1; the D gene is possibly TRBD1 (6 bases). Germline CDR1 is MNHEY and CDR2 is SMNVEV (reference sequence). V lost 6 bases, J lost 0 bases, and 8 bases lay in between. The CDR3 sequence is 13 residues long. CDR3 DNA: TGTGCCAGCAGAGGGGGGGTGAACACTGAAGCTTTCTTT. Its translation: CASRGGVNTEAFF.

The CDR3 protein is CASSPGTLQETQYF. The CDR3 DNA sequence: TGTGCCAGCAGCCCGGGGACACTTCAAGAGACCCAGTACTTC. The V call is TRBV11-1, the J call TRBJ2-5, with a possible D match to TRBD1 (6 bases). Trimming took 5 bases from V and 2 from J, leaving 12 bases between them. The germline V gene has CDR1 SGHAT and CDR2 FQDESV (reference sequence). The length of the CDR3 is 14 residues.

This chain uses TRBV27 with TRBJ2-1; D not resolved. CDR3 length: 14 residues. V was trimmed by 3 bases and J by 6 bases, leaving 12 bases between them. CDR1 is MNHEY, CDR2 SMNVEV, per germline (reference sequence). The CDR3: CASSLVGSSNEQFF. CDR3 in DNA: TGTGCCAGCAGTTTGGTCGGGTCGAGCAATGAGCAGTTCTTC.

This sequence joins TRBV28 and TRBJ1-4; 7 positions match TRBD1. The CDR3 runs 17 residues. The V gene's germline CDR1 is MDHEN and CDR2 SYDVKM. V gave up 5 bases and J gave up 8 bases; unmatched junction bases: 17. CDR3 sequence reads: CASSLHRGPPEEEKLFF. CDR3 DNA sequence: TGTGCCAGCAGTCTCCACAGGGGTCCCCCAGAGGAGGAAAAACTGTTTTTT.

The chain is built from TRBV2 and TRBJ2-7, with D tentatively TRBD2 (6 bases). Trimming pared 2 bases from V and 4 bases from J, leaving 15 bases between. Germline CDR1 SNHLY, CDR2 FYNNEI. This CDR3 is 15 amino acids long. Written as DNA, the CDR3 is TGTGCCAGCAGTGAATCGGGGGACCTCATTTACGAGCAGTACTTC. Its translation: CASSESGDLIYEQYF.

This sequence joins TRBV28 and TRBJ1-5; D not certain. V was trimmed by 6 bases and J by 2 bases, leaving 17 bases between them. Germline V gene data show CDR1 as MDHEN and CDR2 as SYDVKM. The CDR3 has 16 residues. The CDR3 bases are TGTGCCAGCAGCTTCTGGGTAGATGACGGCAATCAGCCCCAGCATTTT. It yields the protein CASSFWVDDGNQPQHF.

This chain links TRBV7-2 with TRBJ1-5; 9 positions match TRBD1. This CDR3 has 18 residues. Germline loops: CDR1 SGHTA, CDR2 FQGNSA. V was clipped by 0 bases and J by 6 bases; unmatched bases: 12. In DNA, the CDR3 is TGTGCCAGCAGCTTAGCTTCCATCTCGGGACAGGGAAGTCAGCCCCAGCATTTT. It specifies CASSLASISGQGSQPQHF.

The chain links TRBV7-9 to TRBJ2-1, with TRBD2 matching 7 bases. Germline CDR1 SEHNR, CDR2 FQNEAQ (reference sequence). V shed 1 base and J 6 bases; nucleotides not matched to a gene: 9. The CDR3 covers 16 residues. The CDR3: CASSLEGFREGNEQFF. CDR3 coding DNA: TGTGCCAGCAGCTTAGAGGGGTTCAGGGAGGGCAATGAGCAGTTCTTC.

V usage is TRBV5-1 and J usage is TRBJ2-7; D gene uncertain. V was clipped by 0 bases and J by 1 base, with 5 bases between them. The germline V gene has CDR1 SGHRS and CDR2 YFSETQ. The CDR3 is made up of 13 amino acids. The CDR3 bases are TGCGCCAGCAGCTTGGAGTTGTCCTACGAGCAGTACTTC. As protein: CASSLELSYEQYF.

This clone has a single count. The chain is built from TRBV27 and TRBJ1-2; maybe TRBD1 (5 bases). V dropped 5 bases and J dropped 3 bases, with 7 bases sitting between them. The germline gives CDR1 MNHEY, CDR2 SMNVEV (reference sequence). This CDR3 is built from 12 residues. The CDR3 protein is CASSKGHYGYTF. Written as DNA, the CDR3 is TGTGCCAGCAGTAAGGGACACTATGGCTACACCTTC.

The chain carries TRBV14 and TRBJ2-3; 14 bases fit TRBD2. The V gene end was trimmed by 4 bases and the J gene end by 3 bases; junction bases not matched to a gene: 3. The CDR3 spans 16 residues. Germline V lookup: CDR1 SGHDN, CDR2 FVKESK. The CDR3 DNA sequence: TGTGCCAGCAGCCCGGGGACTAGCGGGAGAACAGATACGCAGTATTTT. This encodes CASSPGTSGRTDTQYF.